Detailed here is one TCR beta chain. The antigen is undetermined. This sample is drawn from a study of shared clonotypes between healthy human individuals. Study-wide findings and caveats: Generally, naive subsets (rather than memory subsets) showed larger estimated richness. The study sampled only blood, and tissue repertoires likely differ.

Each subset's genomic DNA was shared equally among a number of immunoSEQ plates. Here immunoSEQ multiplex PCR was the method, and the copy in TCRdb shows in-frame clones only, minus some. The sample contains roughly 2.6 million clones, about 92% of which appear only once. The CDR3 is 13 amino acids. J was trimmed by 6 bases and V by 4 bases; bases with no gene match: 5. Germline assignment: CDR1 SGDLS and CDR2 YYNGEE. Sequenced: naive CD4+ T cells sorted from blood. This sample's subset: CD45RA+ positively selected. The source is a man younger than 35 in good health. This chain uses TRBV9 with TRBJ2-5; 8 positions match TRBD2. The CDR3 spells CASSSGGVQTQYF. For the CDR3, the DNA is TGTGCCAGCAGCTCGGGAGGGGTTCAGACCCAGTACTTC.